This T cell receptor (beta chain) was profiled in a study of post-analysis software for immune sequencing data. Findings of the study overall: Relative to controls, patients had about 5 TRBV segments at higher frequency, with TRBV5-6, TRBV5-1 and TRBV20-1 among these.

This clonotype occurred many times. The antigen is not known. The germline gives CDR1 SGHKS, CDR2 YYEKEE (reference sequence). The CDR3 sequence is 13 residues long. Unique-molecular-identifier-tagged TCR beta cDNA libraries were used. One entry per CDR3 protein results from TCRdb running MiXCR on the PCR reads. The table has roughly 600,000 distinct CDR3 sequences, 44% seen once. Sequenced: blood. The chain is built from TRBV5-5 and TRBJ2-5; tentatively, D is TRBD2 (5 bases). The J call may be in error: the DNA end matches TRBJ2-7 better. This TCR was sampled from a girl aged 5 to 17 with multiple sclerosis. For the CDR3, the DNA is TGTGCCAGCAGCTTAGAGAGGGTAACCGAGCAGTACTTC. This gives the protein CASSLERVTEQYF.